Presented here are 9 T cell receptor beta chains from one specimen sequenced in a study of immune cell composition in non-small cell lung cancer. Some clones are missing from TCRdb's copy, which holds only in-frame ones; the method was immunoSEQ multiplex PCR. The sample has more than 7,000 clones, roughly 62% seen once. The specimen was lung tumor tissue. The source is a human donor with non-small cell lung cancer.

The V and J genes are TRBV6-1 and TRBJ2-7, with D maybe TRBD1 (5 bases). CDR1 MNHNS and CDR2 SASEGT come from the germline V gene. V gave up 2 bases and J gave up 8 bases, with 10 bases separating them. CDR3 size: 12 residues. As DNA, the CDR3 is TGTGCCAGCAGTGAAATCTCAGGGAAGCAGTACTTC. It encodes CASSEISGKQYF.

CDR3: CAWSAGQDNSPLHF. In DNA, the CDR3 is TGTGCCTGGAGTGCGGGACAGGATAATTCACCCCTCCACTTT. This sequence joins TRBV30 and TRBJ1-6; 8 positions agree with TRBD1. Germline V gene data show CDR1 as GTSNPN and CDR2 as SVGIG (reference sequence). The V segment lost 1 base and the J segment 5 bases; nucleotides outside the gene matches: 1. The CDR3 runs to 14 residues.

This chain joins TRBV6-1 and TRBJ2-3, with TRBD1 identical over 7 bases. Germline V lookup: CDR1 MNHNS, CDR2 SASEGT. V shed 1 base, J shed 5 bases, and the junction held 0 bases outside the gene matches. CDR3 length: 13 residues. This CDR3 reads CASSEGQGDTQYF. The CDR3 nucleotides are TGTGCCAGCAGTGAAGGACAGGGAGATACGCAGTATTTT.

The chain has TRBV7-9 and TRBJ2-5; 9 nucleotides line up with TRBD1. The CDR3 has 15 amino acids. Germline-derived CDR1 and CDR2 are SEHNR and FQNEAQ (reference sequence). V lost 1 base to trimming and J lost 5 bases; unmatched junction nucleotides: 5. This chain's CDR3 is CASSLGDRVAETQYF. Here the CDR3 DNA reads TGTGCCAGCAGCTTAGGGGACAGGGTTGCGGAGACCCAGTACTTC.

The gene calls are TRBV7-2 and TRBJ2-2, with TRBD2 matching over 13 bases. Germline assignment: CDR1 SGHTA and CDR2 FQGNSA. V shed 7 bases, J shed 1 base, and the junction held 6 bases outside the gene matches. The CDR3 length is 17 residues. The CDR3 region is CASTRGLAGMNTGELFF. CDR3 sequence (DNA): TGTGCCAGCACTCGGGGACTAGCGGGGATGAACACCGGGGAGCTGTTTTTT.

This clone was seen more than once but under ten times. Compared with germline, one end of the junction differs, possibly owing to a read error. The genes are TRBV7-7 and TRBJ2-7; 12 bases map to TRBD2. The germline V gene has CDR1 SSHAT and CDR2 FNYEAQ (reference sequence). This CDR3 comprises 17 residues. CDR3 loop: CASSLAGTSGPSYEQYF. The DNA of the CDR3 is TGTGCTAGCAGCTTAGCCGGGACTAGCGGGCCCTCCTACGAGCAGTACTTC.

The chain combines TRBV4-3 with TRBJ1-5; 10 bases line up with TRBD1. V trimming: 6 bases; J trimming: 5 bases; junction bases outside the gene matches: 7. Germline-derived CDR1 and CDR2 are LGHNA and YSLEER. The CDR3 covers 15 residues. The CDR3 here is CASSPGQGDYQPQHF. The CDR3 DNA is TGCGCCAGCAGTCCAGGACAGGGGGATTATCAGCCCCAGCATTTT.

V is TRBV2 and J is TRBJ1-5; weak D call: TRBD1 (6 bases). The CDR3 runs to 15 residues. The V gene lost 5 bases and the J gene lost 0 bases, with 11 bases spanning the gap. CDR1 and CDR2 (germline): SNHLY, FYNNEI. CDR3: CASSIQGGSNQPQHF. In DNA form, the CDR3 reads TGTGCCAGCAGTATACAGGGTGGTAGCAATCAGCCCCAGCATTTT.

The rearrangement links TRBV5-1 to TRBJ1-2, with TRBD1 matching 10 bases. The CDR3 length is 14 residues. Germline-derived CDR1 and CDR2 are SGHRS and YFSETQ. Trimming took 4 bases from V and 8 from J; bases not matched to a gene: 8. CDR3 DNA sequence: TGCGCCAGCAGCCCGCCGGGACAGGGGCACGGCTACACCTTC. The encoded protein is CASSPPGQGHGYTF.